One sample yielded the 22 T cell receptor beta chains listed below, sequenced in a study of vaccination and CD4 T cells after COVID-19. The antigens of these receptors remain unknown. Sequenced with the Oncomine TCR Beta short-read assay was DNA taken from cultured CD4+ T cells. In TCRdb, the PCR reads were re-called with MiXCR into one record per CDR3 protein. The sample yields around 21,000 distinct CDR3 sequences, 45% to 70% seen once. The treatment was: approximately nine-day PBMC culture with coronavirus spike peptide pools or control peptides (ViraFEST assay). The specimen sequenced was CD4+ T cells from blood, cultured in vitro. These receptors all come from a human donor who had recovered from COVID-19.

Remarks on this clonotype: The DNA is omitted, as the CDR3 cannot be located on it reliably, and the CDR3 follows TCRdb's listing. The J gene is TRBJ2-7, the V gene TRBV7-9; the tabulated D call, TRBD1, remains unverified against the DNA. The CDR3 region is 22 residues in length, termini included. From germline, CDR1 is SEHNR and CDR2 FQNEAQ (reference sequence). The chain's CDR3 is CASTNQTSMYLCASRGTYEQYF.

This clonotype was seen once. This rearrangement joins TRBV10-3 to TRBJ2-3, with TRBD1 identical over 9 bases. Looked up from germline, CDR1 is ENHRY and CDR2 is SYGVKD. The CDR3 consists of 15 residues. V lost 6 bases, J lost 4 bases, and 8 bases stayed unmatched. DNA for the CDR3: TGTGCCATCAGCAAGGGACAGGGAGAGCCAGATACGCAGTATTTT. Protein product: CAISKGQGEPDTQYF.

This clonotype was counted a few times. The chain uses TRBV19 and TRBJ1-1; D ambiguous. CDR1 and CDR2 (germline): LNHDA, SQIVND (reference sequence). The V end lost 6 bases, the J end lost 6 bases, and 14 bases lay between the germline ends. The CDR3 has 13 amino acids. The CDR3 DNA sequence: TGTGCCAGTAGGGCCACAGCGCACTCTGAAGCTTTCTTT. Translating it yields CASRATAHSEAFF.

About this clonotype: A junction boundary mismatches the germline segment, possibly from a read error. This chain joins TRBV6-1 and TRBJ1-1, with TRBD1 identical over 10 bases. Looked up from germline, CDR1 is MNHNS and CDR2 is SASEGT. CDR3 length: 16 amino acids. CDR3 loop: CAISDRQGASNTEAFF. CDR3 nucleotides: TGTGCCATCAGTGATAGACAGGGGGCTAGTAACACTGAAGCTTTCTTT.

CDR3 residues: CSATTGTGALQETQYF. CDR3 coding DNA: TGCAGTGCCACGACCGGGACAGGGGCTTTACAAGAGACCCAGTACTTC. The J gene is TRBJ2-5, the V gene TRBV20-1; TRBD1 aligns across 10 bases. The length of the CDR3 is 16 residues. CDR1 is DFQATT, CDR2 SNEGSKA, per germline (reference sequence). V trimming: 6 bases; J trimming: 2 bases; junction bases outside the gene matches: 12.

This chain links TRBV15 with TRBJ2-2, with 8 bases aligning to TRBD2. The CDR3 spans 18 residues. With 0 bases clipped from V and 3 bases from J, the junction kept 9 bases outside the gene matches. The germline V gene encodes CDR1 LNHNV and CDR2 YYDKDF (reference sequence). CDR3 amino acids: CATSRDLGGTSHTGELFF. The CDR3 DNA sequence: TGTGCCACCAGCAGAGATTTGGGGGGGACTAGTCACACCGGGGAGCTGTTTTTT.

V and J are TRBV12-3 or TRBV12-4 and TRBJ1-2; weak D call: TRBD1 (6 bases). This CDR3 spans 13 amino acids. V lost 3 bases and J 8 bases, leaving 13 bases between the germline ends. The CDR3 here is CASSFPQGLGYTF. The CDR3 region has the DNA TGTGCCAGCAGTTTCCCACAGGGATTAGGCTACACCTTC.

In this sample, this clonotype turned up a few times. A junction boundary mismatches the germline segment, possibly from a read error. The rearrangement links TRBV20-1 to TRBJ1-1, with TRBD1 as a possible D gene (5 bases). This CDR3 region has 13 residues. Germline CDR1 is DFQATT and CDR2 is SNEGSKA (reference sequence). As DNA, the CDR3 is TGCAGTGCTAGCCCGGTAGGGACCGGGGTAGTTCTCTTT. This gives the protein CSASPVGTGVVLF.

The chain links TRBV6-1 to TRBJ1-6, with 11 bases that match TRBD1. Germline lookup yields CDR1 MNHNS and CDR2 SASEGT. The CDR3 loop spans 17 amino acids. The V gene end was trimmed by 8 bases and the J gene end by 2 bases; junction bases not matched to a gene: 8. The CDR3 protein is CASAGGQGVTYNSPLHF. Written as DNA, the CDR3 is TGTGCCAGCGCTGGGGGACAGGGGGTCACCTATAATTCACCCCTCCACTTT.

This chain uses TRBV27 with TRBJ2-2; 7 bases line up with TRBD2. Germline V gene sequence: CDR1 MNHEY, CDR2 SMNVEV (reference sequence). CDR3 length: 15 residues. V shed 6 bases and J 3 bases; nucleotides not matched to a gene: 7. The CDR3 region has the DNA TGTGCCAGCAGACGGGAGCGGGACTACACCGGGGAGCTGTTTTTT. It encodes CASRRERDYTGELFF.

The chain combines TRBV5-4 with TRBJ2-1, with D perhaps TRBD2 (7 bases). This CDR3 has 16 residues. Germline V lookup: CDR1 SGHNT, CDR2 YYREEE (reference sequence). V was trimmed by 4 bases and J by 1 base, leaving 15 bases between them. Here the CDR3 reads CASSQLRGGSYNEQFF. The CDR3 DNA reads TGTGCCAGCAGCCAATTGAGGGGGGGGTCCTACAATGAGCAGTTCTTC.

J is TRBJ1-5 and V is TRBV19; D remains ambiguous. V lost 3 bases, J lost 2 bases, and 8 bases lay in between. CDR1 LNHDA and CDR2 SQIVND come from the germline V gene (reference sequence). The CDR3 totals 14 residues. The DNA for the CDR3 is TGTGCCAGTAGTATGAGCGGGGGCAATCAGCCCCAGCATTTT. As protein: CASSMSGGNQPQHF.

The genes are TRBV12-3 or TRBV12-4 and TRBJ2-2; the D is unclear. The CDR3 is 14 residues long. V lost 5 bases, J lost 4 bases, and 11 bases lay in between. Written as DNA, the CDR3 is TGTGCCAGCAGTGTGGTCCGAGGCACCGGGGAGCTGTTTTTT. Encoded protein: CASSVVRGTGELFF.

This clonotype showed up just a few times. V usage is TRBV7-3 and J usage is TRBJ2-3, with 11 bases aligning to TRBD2. V was pared by 0 bases and J by 3 bases, with 2 bases of the junction left unmatched. The CDR3 is made up of 16 amino acids. CDR1 is SGHTA and CDR2 is FQGTGA in the germline V gene. The CDR3 sequence: CASSLTGLAATDTQYF. As DNA, the CDR3 is TGTGCCAGCAGCTTAACGGGACTAGCGGCTACAGATACGCAGTATTTT.

The chain joins TRBV9 to TRBJ2-2; 10 bases fit TRBD1. Germline lookup yields CDR1 SGDLS and CDR2 YYNGEE. V dropped 4 bases and J dropped 6; count of bases not matched to a gene: 6. The CDR3 length is 15 residues. CDR3 amino acids: CASSPRGQGAGELFF. The CDR3 region has the DNA TGTGCCAGCAGCCCCCGCGGACAGGGGGCCGGGGAGCTGTTTTTT.

This clonotype appeared a few times. The chain links TRBV11-3 to TRBJ1-1; 7 nucleotides agree with TRBD1. The CDR3 is 12 amino acids. The V and J ends lost 2 bases and 11 bases, in that order; junction bases with no gene match: 5. Per the germline V gene, CDR1 is SGHNT and CDR2 is YENEEA. CDR3 DNA sequence: TGTGCCAGCAGCTTATGGGAACAGGGGGCTTTCTTT. Encoded protein: CASSLWEQGAFF.

In its sample, this clonotype ranks as medium-sized (0.01 to 0.1%). This chain joins TRBV27 and TRBJ1-6; 7 nucleotides line up with TRBD1. This CDR3 is 14 amino acids long. The J segment lost 7 bases and the V segment lost 3 bases, leaving 3 bases of the junction unmatched. CDR1 and CDR2 from the germline V gene are MNHEY and SMNVEV (reference sequence). The CDR3 spells CASSFRGSNSPLHF. As DNA, the CDR3 is TGTGCCAGCAGTTTCAGGGGGTCGAATTCACCCCTCCACTTT.

J is TRBJ2-3 and V is TRBV27; unclear D gene. The V end lost 2 bases, the J end lost 2 bases, and 17 bases lay between the germline ends. Germline CDR1 reads MNHEY; CDR2 reads SMNVEV (reference sequence). The CDR3 length is 17 residues. CDR3 nucleotide sequence: TGTGCCAGCAGTTTAAATCCATGGCTGGCTTACACAGATACGCAGTATTTT. Protein sequence: CASSLNPWLAYTDTQYF.

The chain couples TRBV11-2 to TRBJ1-2, with D possibly matching TRBD1 (6 bases). The V end lost 0 bases, the J end lost 6 bases, and 14 bases lay between the germline ends. The CDR3 loop spans 15 amino acids. The germline V gene encodes CDR1 SGHAT and CDR2 FQNNGV. The CDR3 DNA sequence: TGTGCCAGCAGCTTAGAGACAGGAGGGGTCGATGGCTACACCTTC. Protein product: CASSLETGGVDGYTF.

The chain employs TRBV30 and TRBJ2-5, with 16 bases aligning to TRBD2. The CDR3 length is 19 residues. CDR1 is GTSNPN and CDR2 is SVGIG in the germline V gene (reference sequence). The V and J ends lost 1 base and 1 base, in that order; junction bases with no gene match: 9. The CDR3 region is CAWSAEAGTSGRAQETQYF. The CDR3 bases are TGTGCCTGGAGTGCTGAAGCCGGGACTAGCGGGAGGGCCCAAGAGACCCAGTACTTC.

This clonotype appeared a single time. This chain joins TRBV11-3 and TRBJ2-7; D may correspond to TRBD1 or TRBD2 (5 bases each). Germline V lookup: CDR1 SGHNT, CDR2 YENEEA. V gave up 2 bases and J gave up 4 bases, with 15 bases separating them. There are 15 residues in the CDR3. In nucleotides, the CDR3 is TGTGCCAGCAGCTTACCCTTCGGGACGGATTACGAGCAGTACTTC. It is translated as CASSLPFGTDYEQYF. The variable domain in full, completed from reference TRBV11-3 and TRBJ2-7, reads EAGVVQSPRYKIIEKKQPVAFWCNPISGHNTLYWYLQNLGQGPELLIRYENEEAVDDSQLPKDRFSAERLKGVDSTLKIQPAELGDSAVYLCASSLPFGTDYEQYFGPGTRLTVT.

The chain links TRBV27 to TRBJ2-2, with a tentative D call TRBD2 (7 bases). CDR3 length: 14 amino acids. CDR1 MNHEY and CDR2 SMNVEV come from the germline V gene (reference sequence). V was shortened by 7 bases and J by 3 bases, with 12 bases between the two germline ends. In DNA, the CDR3 is TGTGCCAGCATGGGGGGGCTTTACACCGGGGAGCTGTTTTTT. The encoded protein is CASMGGLYTGELFF.